This T cell receptor beta chain emerged from a study of identical twins. General study results and limits: Surplus twin overlap in beta out-of-frame sequences was less pronounced. Monozygotic twin pairs showed more out-of-frame TCR alpha sharing than models estimated.

The table lists this clonotype with many counts. Its antigen is unknown. Trimming removed 2 bases from V and 2 bases from J, with 10 bases in between. The length of the CDR3 is 14 residues. The germline CDR1 and CDR2 sequences are ENHRY and SYGVKD. TCRdb analysed the 5' RACE reads with MiXCR anew, one entry per CDR3 protein. The sample records 400,000 to 550,000 distinct CDR3 sequences, approximately 14% being singletons. The data also belong to a second study, concerning yellow fever vaccine responses in identical twins.

The chain recombines TRBV10-3 with TRBJ2-7; D unclear. This TCR was recovered from a woman under 30 in good health. Input material: CD4+ T cells sorted from blood. The chain's CDR3 is CAISEPPSAYEQYF. The DNA for the CDR3 is TGTGCCATCAGTGAGCCCCCGTCAGCCTACGAGCAGTACTTC.